This passage covers 19 T cell receptor beta chains from one sample sequenced in a study of T-cell memory formation after mild COVID-19. MiXCR, run by TCRdb on the 5' RACE reads, gives a single entry per CDR3 protein. The table records about 39,000 distinct CDR3 sequences, around 6.1% of them present only once. Sequencing was carried out using PBMCs or a T cell subset sorted from them (not recorded which). All receptors derive from an adult who had mild COVID-19 (a few samples of this study predate the infection). Cell type and time point are not known.

V is TRBV6-1 and J is TRBJ1-5; 7 positions agree with TRBD1. V shed 8 bases and J 6 bases; nucleotides not matched to a gene: 10. Germline V gene lookup returns CDR1 MNHNS and CDR2 SASEGT. This CDR3 has 14 amino acids. The CDR3 spells CASGTTGLGQPQHF. CDR3 DNA sequence: TGTGCCAGCGGAACGACAGGGCTCGGTCAGCCCCAGCATTTT.

This clonotype was picked up many times. V and J are TRBV5-1 and TRBJ2-2, with D uncertain. The CDR3 is 11 amino acids. Trimming stripped 2 bases from V and 5 bases from J, with 1 base between. In germline, CDR1 is SGHRS, CDR2 YFSETQ. The CDR3 reads CASSFTGELFF. The CDR3 bases are TGCGCCAGCAGCTTTACCGGGGAGCTGTTTTTT.

The rearrangement uses TRBV7-2 and TRBJ2-3; 14 bases align to TRBD2. Germline V CDR1 and CDR2: SGHTA, FQGNSA. This CDR3 region has 16 residues. V shed 4 bases, J shed 9 bases, and the junction held 9 bases outside the gene matches. The CDR3 sequence: CASSSTSGRALRTQYF. The DNA of the CDR3 is TGTGCCAGCAGCTCGACTAGCGGGAGGGCTTTGAGAACGCAGTATTTT.

This rearrangement joins TRBV25-1 to TRBJ2-1, with TRBD1 matching over 9 bases. The J segment lost 0 bases and the V segment lost 5 bases, leaving 5 bases of the junction unmatched. The CDR3 extends over 16 amino acids. From germline, CDR1 is MGHDK and CDR2 SYGVNS. CDR3 protein: CASSSQGASSYNEQFF. The CDR3 bases are TGTGCCAGCAGTTCACAGGGGGCCAGCTCCTACAATGAGCAGTTCTTC.

Relative to its sample, this clonotype is medium-sized. The V call is TRBV7-2, the J call TRBJ2-3; TRBD2 agrees at 9 bases. The CDR3 runs 17 residues. The V gene's germline CDR1 is SGHTA and CDR2 FQGNSA. V gave up 2 bases and J gave up 0 bases; unmatched junction bases: 6. CDR3 amino acids: CASSLSRLAASTDTQYF. The CDR3 DNA reads as TGTGCCAGCAGCTTATCACGACTAGCGGCTAGCACAGATACGCAGTATTTT.

The chain carries TRBV5-1 and TRBJ2-3; D unclear. CDR3 length: 13 residues. Germline values: CDR1 SGHRS, CDR2 YFSETQ. V was clipped by 6 bases and J by 0 bases, with 8 bases between them. CDR3 region: CASMRGSTDTQYF. The CDR3 bases are TGCGCCAGCATGCGCGGAAGCACAGATACGCAGTATTTT.

Only a few counts were recorded for this clonotype. The genes are TRBV9 and TRBJ1-2; a possible D gene is TRBD1 (6 bases). Germline V gene lookup returns CDR1 SGDLS and CDR2 YYNGEE. This CDR3 is 16 amino acids long. Trimming stripped 0 bases from V and 8 bases from J, with 20 bases between. CDR3 sequence: CASSVEILRGAGGYTF. Written as DNA, the CDR3 is TGTGCCAGCAGCGTAGAAATTTTACGGGGGGCAGGAGGCTACACCTTC.

This clonotype occurred many times. The chain joins TRBV12-3 or TRBV12-4 to TRBJ2-1; no clear D. The length of the CDR3 is 11 residues. V was cut by 3 bases and J by 9 bases, with 6 bases left in between. The CDR3 spells CASSFLGEQFF. The CDR3 DNA follows: TGTGCCAGCAGTTTTTTAGGTGAGCAGTTCTTC.

This clonotype was seen a few times. This chain links TRBV29-1 with TRBJ2-6; no firm D call. Deletions cut 5 bases from V and 0 bases from J, with 5 bases between. This CDR3 comprises 13 residues. Germline V lookup: CDR1 SQVTM, CDR2 ANQGSEA. The CDR3 DNA sequence: TGCAGCGTTCTCCTCTCTGGGGCCAACGTCCTGACTTTC. Amino acids: CSVLLSGANVLTF. The variable domain in full, completed from reference TRBV29-1 and TRBJ2-6, reads SAVISQKPSRDICQRGTSLTIQCQVDSQVTMMFWYRQQPGQSLTLIATANQGSEATYESGFVIDKFPISRPNLTFSTLTVSNMSPEDSSIYLCSVLLSGANVLTFGAGSRLTVL.

This clonotype was seen ten or more times. V gene TRBV27 combines with J gene TRBJ2-6; D is uncertain. Trimming left V 5 bases short and J 6 bases short, with 14 bases between. CDR3 length: 15 residues. Germline V gives CDR1 MNHEY, CDR2 SMNVEV (reference sequence). This CDR3 reads CASSPPALLANVLTF. The CDR3 DNA follows: TGTGCCAGCAGTCCGCCCGCGCTCTTGGCCAACGTCCTGACTTTC.

The V gene is TRBV20-1, the J gene TRBJ1-1; no clear D. Germline assignment: CDR1 DFQATT and CDR2 SNEGSKA (reference sequence). V shed 3 bases and J shed 0 bases, with 8 bases lying between them. The CDR3 extends over 13 amino acids. The CDR3: CSARSRLNTEAFF. CDR3 DNA sequence: TGCAGTGCTAGGAGTCGGCTGAACACTGAAGCTTTCTTT.

This clonotype appeared a few times. The chain carries TRBV11-2 and TRBJ2-7; TRBD1 agrees at 11 bases. V lost 1 base, J lost 3 bases, and 11 bases stayed unmatched. CDR1 is SGHAT and CDR2 is FQNNGV in the germline V gene. This CDR3 has 18 amino acids. The CDR3 DNA is TGTGCCAGCAGCTTAGGGATCGGGGGGACAGGGGGAGTCTACGAGCAGTACTTC. Protein product: CASSLGIGGTGGVYEQYF.

This clonotype has more than one count but fewer than ten. V is TRBV7-9 and J is TRBJ1-1, with a tentative D call TRBD1 (5 bases). Deletions cut 7 bases from V and 1 base from J, with 16 bases between. Germline CDR1 SEHNR, CDR2 FQNEAQ (reference sequence). This CDR3 comprises 15 residues. The CDR3 sequence is CASTSLWGWNTEAFF. In DNA, the CDR3 is TGTGCCAGCACCTCGCTTTGGGGCTGGAACACTGAAGCTTTCTTT.

This sequence joins TRBV4-1 and TRBJ1-1, with D maybe TRBD1 (6 bases). Germline loops: CDR1 MGHRA, CDR2 YSYEKL. Trimming took 6 bases from V and 3 from J, leaving 14 bases between them. The CDR3 is 14 amino acids. CDR3 in DNA: TGCGCCAGCAGGGAGGGGGTTCCGGACACTGAAGCTTTCTTT. Translating gives CASREGVPDTEAFF.

V gene TRBV3-1 combines with J gene TRBJ2-3, with TRBD2 identical over 9 bases. Germline CDR1 is LGHDT and CDR2 is YNNKEL (reference sequence). CDR3 length: 17 residues. V dropped 3 bases and J dropped 2; count of bases not matched to a gene: 9. The CDR3 here is CASSHWSSGINTDTQYF. The CDR3 DNA sequence: TGTGCCAGCAGCCACTGGTCTAGCGGGATTAACACAGATACGCAGTATTTT.

This clonotype has a handful of counts. This chain connects TRBV7-3 to TRBJ1-1; unclear D gene. Per the germline V gene, CDR1 is SGHTA and CDR2 is FQGTGA. V lost 4 bases and J lost 1, with 7 bases in between. The CDR3 covers 13 residues. The CDR3 protein is CASSSYPNTEAFF. The CDR3 DNA reads TGTGCCAGCAGCTCATACCCGAACACTGAAGCTTTCTTT.

This clonotype was seen repeatedly, ten times or more. Here the CDR3 reads CASSLVRSRGGNTDTQYF. DNA of the CDR3: TGTGCCAGCAGCTTAGTTCGCTCACGGGGGGGCAACACAGATACGCAGTATTTT. The V call is TRBV11-2, the J call TRBJ2-3; 8 nucleotides match TRBD2. Germline values: CDR1 SGHAT, CDR2 FQNNGV. With 1 base clipped from V and 2 bases from J, the junction kept 11 bases outside the gene matches. CDR3 length: 18 amino acids.

On this clonotype: A much larger clone lies one base from this, so it may be a read error. The rearrangement joins TRBV6-6 to TRBJ1-5; D is uncertain. V lost 0 bases and J lost 5, with 11 bases in between. The germline V gene encodes CDR1 MNHNY and CDR2 SVGAGI (reference sequence). The CDR3 spans 15 residues. The CDR3 here is CASSYSASVDQPQHF. The DNA of the CDR3 is TGTGCCAGCAGTTACTCCGCGTCTGTGGATCAGCCCCAGCATTTT.

This clonotype appeared many times. For the CDR3, the DNA is TGTGCCATGAGGCGGTTAGCGGGGGGGAACACCGGGGAGCTGTTTTTT. Encoded protein: CAMRRLAGGNTGELFF. This chain uses TRBV6-1 with TRBJ2-2; 10 nucleotides align to TRBD2. CDR3 length: 16 amino acids. Germline V gene lookup returns CDR1 MNHNS and CDR2 SASEGT. The junction had 9 bases not matched to a gene; V was cut back by 10 bases and J by 1 base.